This T cell receptor beta chain is drawn from a study of T cell repertoires in cytomegalovirus infection. Study-level background: Indications of both CMV infection and matching HLA type were provided by public TCR beta signatures. Notes on the study in general: Dominating the ex vivo response were TCR beta clonotypes that were CMV-specific and HLA-C-restricted. Accumulated public TCR beta family frequency recognized individuals carrying CMV together with the relevant HLA.

One entry per CDR3 protein results from TCRdb running MiXCR on the reads. This table has 450,000 to 600,000 distinct CDR3 sequences, 10% to 12% appearing once. V was pared by 6 bases and J by 2 bases, with 9 bases of the junction left unmatched. This CDR3 has 15 residues. Germline values: CDR1 MNHNS, CDR2 SASEGT. The table lists this clonotype with a few counts. Its antigen is not identified. Sequenced: PBMCs. The source is a human donor in good health (CMV status not recorded). Some clones in this sample may be carry-over from other donors' samples. The chain couples TRBV6-1 to TRBJ2-5, with TRBD1 identical over 7 bases. CDR3 nucleotides: TGTGCCAGCAGCCAGACAGGGTTCAGGCAAGAGACCCAGTACTTC. Translating gives CASSQTGFRQETQYF.